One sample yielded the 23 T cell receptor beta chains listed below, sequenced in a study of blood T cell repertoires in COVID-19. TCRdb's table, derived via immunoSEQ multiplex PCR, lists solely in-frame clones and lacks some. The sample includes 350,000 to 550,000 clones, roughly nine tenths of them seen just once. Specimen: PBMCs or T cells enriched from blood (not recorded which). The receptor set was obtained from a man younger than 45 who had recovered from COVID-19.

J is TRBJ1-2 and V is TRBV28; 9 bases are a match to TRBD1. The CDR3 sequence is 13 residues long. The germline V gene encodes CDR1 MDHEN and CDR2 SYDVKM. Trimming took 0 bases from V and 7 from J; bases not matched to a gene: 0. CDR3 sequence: CASSLWDRGGYTF. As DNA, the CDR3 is TGTGCCAGCAGTTTATGGGACAGGGGTGGCTACACCTTC.

CDR3 nucleotides: TGTGCCAGCAGTTTATCCACCCCGCGACAGGGACCCAGAGGCTACACCTTC. This gives the protein CASSLSTPRQGPRGYTF. The chain uses TRBV28 and TRBJ1-2; 7 bases fit TRBD1. This CDR3 has 17 amino acids. The germline V gene encodes CDR1 MDHEN and CDR2 SYDVKM. Germline trimming cut 1 base from V and 8 bases from J; bases unmatched to any gene: 16.

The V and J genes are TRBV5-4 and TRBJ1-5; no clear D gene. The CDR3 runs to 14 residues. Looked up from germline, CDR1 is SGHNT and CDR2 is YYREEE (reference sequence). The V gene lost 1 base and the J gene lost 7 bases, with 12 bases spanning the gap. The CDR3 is CASSLHGSRQPQHF. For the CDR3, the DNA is TGTGCCAGCAGCTTGCACGGTTCGAGGCAGCCCCAGCATTTT.

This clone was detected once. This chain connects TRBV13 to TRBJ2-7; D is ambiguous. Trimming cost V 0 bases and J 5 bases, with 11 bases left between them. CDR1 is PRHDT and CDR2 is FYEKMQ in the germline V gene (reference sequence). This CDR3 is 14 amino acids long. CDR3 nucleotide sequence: TGTGCCAGCAGCTTAGGTCCCTCTTCCCACGAGCAGTACTTC. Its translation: CASSLGPSSHEQYF.

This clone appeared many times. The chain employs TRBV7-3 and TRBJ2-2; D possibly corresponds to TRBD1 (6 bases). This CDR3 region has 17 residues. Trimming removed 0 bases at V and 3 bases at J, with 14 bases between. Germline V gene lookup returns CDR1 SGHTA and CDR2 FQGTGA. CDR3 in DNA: TGTGCCAGCAGCTTAACGTCTAGGGGGACCGACACCGGGGAGCTGTTTTTT. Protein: CASSLTSRGTDTGELFF.

CDR3 DNA sequence: TGCGCCAGCAGCCCCTGGGGGGTTCCGACTAGGGCCTACGAGCAGTACTTC. Its protein is CASSPWGVPTRAYEQYF. This chain joins TRBV5-1 and TRBJ2-7, with a weak D call TRBD2 (6 bases). Germline CDR1 is SGHRS and CDR2 is YFSETQ. CDR3 length equals 17 residues. V gave up 4 bases and J gave up 2 bases, with 22 bases separating them.

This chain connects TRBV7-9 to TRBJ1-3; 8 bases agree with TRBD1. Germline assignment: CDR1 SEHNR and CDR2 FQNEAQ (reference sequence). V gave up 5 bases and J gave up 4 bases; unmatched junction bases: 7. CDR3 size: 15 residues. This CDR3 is CASSLQGARGNTIYF. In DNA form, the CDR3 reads TGTGCCAGCAGCCTCCAGGGGGCGAGGGGAAACACCATATATTTT. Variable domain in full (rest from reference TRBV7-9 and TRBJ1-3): DTGVSQNPRHKITKRGQNVTFRCDPISEHNRLYWYRQTLGQGPEFLTYFQNEAQLEKSRLLSDRFSAERPKGSFSTLEIQRTEQGDSAMYLCASSLQGARGNTIYFGEGSWLTVV.

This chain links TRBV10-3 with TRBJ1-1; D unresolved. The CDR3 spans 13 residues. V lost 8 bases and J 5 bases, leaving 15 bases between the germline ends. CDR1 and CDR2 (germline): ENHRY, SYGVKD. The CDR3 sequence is CAIWEGLDTEAFF. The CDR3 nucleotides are TGTGCCATCTGGGAGGGTTTGGATACTGAAGCTTTCTTT.

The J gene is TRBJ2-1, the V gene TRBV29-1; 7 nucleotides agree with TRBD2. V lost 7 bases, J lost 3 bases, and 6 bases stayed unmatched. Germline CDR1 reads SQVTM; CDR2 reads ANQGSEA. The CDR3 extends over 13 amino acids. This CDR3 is CSAPSGNYNEQFF. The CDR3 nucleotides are TGCAGCGCCCCCAGCGGGAACTACAATGAGCAGTTCTTC.

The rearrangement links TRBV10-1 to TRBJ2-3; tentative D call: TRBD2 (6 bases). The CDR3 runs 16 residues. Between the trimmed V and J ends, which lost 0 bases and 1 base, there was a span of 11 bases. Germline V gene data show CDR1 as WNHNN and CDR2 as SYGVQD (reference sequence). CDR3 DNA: TGCGCCAGCAGTGAGTCGACGGGACTCGGCACAGATACGCAGTATTTT. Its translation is CASSESTGLGTDTQYF.

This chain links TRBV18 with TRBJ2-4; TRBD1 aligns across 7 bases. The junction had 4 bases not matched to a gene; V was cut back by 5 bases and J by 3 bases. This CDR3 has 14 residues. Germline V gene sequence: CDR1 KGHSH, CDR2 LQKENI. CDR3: CASSARDSKNIQYF. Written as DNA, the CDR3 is TGTGCCAGCTCAGCCCGGGACAGCAAAAACATTCAGTACTTC.

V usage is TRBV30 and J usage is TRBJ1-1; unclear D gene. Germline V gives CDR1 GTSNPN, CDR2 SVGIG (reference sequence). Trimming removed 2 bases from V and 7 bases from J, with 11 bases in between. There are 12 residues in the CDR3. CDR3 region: CAWSSDGDEAFF. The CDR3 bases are TGTGCCTGGAGTTCCGACGGGGATGAAGCTTTCTTT.

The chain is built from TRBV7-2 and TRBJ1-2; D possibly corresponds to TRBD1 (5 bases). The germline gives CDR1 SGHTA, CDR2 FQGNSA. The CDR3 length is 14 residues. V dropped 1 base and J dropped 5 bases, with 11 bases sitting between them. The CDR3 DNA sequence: TGTGCCAGCAGCTTAGGGTCAGGGATTTATGGCTACACCTTC. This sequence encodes CASSLGSGIYGYTF.

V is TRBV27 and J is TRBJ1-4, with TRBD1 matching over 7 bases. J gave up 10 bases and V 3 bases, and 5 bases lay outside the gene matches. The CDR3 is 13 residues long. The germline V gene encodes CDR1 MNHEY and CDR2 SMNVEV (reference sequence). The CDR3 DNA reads TGTGCCAGCAGTTTTCAGGGGGACGGAAAACTGTTTTTT. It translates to CASSFQGDGKLFF.

The CDR3 spells CASSTWGRFERELFF. The CDR3 DNA reads TGTGCCAGCAGCACCTGGGGCCGTTTCGAGAGGGAGCTGTTTTTT. This chain connects TRBV5-4 to TRBJ2-2; a possible D gene is TRBD1 (5 bases). V dropped 4 bases and J dropped 9 bases, with 19 bases sitting between them. This CDR3 region has 15 residues. Germline V gene sequence: CDR1 SGHNT, CDR2 YYREEE (reference sequence). Together with reference TRBV5-4 and TRBJ2-2, the CDR3 gives the full variable domain: ETGVTQSPTHLIKTRGQQVTLRCSSQSGHNTVSWYQQALGQGPQFIFQYYREEENGRGNFPPRFSGLQFPNYSSELNVNALELDDSALYLCASSTWGRFERELFFGEGSRLTVL.

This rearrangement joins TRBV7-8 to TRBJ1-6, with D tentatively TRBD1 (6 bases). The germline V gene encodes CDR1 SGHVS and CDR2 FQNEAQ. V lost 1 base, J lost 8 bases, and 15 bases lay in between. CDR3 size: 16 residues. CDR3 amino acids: CASSLVGVAGDSPLHF. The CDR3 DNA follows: TGTGCCAGCAGCTTAGTTGGGGTGGCAGGGGATTCACCCCTCCACTTT.

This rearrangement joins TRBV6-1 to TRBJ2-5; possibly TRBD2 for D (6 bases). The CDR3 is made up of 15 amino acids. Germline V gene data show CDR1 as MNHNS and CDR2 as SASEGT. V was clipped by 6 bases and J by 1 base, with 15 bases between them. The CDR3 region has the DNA TGTGCCAGCAGAATTAGCGGCTTAGGCCAAGAGACCCAGTACTTC. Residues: CASRISGLGQETQYF.

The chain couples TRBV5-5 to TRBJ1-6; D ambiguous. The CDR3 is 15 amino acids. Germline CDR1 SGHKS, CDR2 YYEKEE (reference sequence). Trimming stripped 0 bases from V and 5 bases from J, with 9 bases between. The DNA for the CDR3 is TGTGCCAGCAGCTTGGGGCAGACTAATAATTCACCCCTCCACTTT. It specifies CASSLGQTNNSPLHF.

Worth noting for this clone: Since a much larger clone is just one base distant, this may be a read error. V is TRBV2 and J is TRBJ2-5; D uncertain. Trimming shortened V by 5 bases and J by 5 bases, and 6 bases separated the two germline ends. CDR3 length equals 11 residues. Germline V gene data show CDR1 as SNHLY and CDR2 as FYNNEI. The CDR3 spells CASSSRETQYF. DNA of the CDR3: TGTGCCAGCAGTTCGAGGGAGACCCAGTACTTC.

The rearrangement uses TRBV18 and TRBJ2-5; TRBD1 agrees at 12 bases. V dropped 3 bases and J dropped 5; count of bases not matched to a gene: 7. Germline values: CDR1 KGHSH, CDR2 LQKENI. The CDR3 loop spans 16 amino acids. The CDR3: CASSPRGTGGEETQYF. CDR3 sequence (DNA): TGTGCCAGCTCACCTAGGGGGACAGGGGGCGAGGAGACCCAGTACTTC.

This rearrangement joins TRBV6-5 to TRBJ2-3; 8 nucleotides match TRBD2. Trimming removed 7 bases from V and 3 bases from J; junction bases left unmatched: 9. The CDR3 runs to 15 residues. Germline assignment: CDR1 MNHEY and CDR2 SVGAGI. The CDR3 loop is CASKTGLAGTDTQYF. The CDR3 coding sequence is TGTGCCAGCAAAACCGGGCTAGCGGGTACAGATACGCAGTATTTT.

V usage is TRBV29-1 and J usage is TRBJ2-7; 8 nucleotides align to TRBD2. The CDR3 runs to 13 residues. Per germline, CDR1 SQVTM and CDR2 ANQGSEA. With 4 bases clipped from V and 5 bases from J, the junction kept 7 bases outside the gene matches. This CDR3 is CSVVVAGHHEQYF. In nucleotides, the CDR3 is TGCAGCGTTGTGGTAGCGGGACACCACGAGCAGTACTTC.

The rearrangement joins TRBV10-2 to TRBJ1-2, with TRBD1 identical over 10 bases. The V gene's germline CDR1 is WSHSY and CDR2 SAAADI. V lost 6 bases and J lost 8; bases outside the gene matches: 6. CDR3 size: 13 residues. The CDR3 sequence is CASRIGQGDGYTF. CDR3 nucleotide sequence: TGCGCCAGCAGGATCGGACAGGGGGACGGCTACACCTTC.